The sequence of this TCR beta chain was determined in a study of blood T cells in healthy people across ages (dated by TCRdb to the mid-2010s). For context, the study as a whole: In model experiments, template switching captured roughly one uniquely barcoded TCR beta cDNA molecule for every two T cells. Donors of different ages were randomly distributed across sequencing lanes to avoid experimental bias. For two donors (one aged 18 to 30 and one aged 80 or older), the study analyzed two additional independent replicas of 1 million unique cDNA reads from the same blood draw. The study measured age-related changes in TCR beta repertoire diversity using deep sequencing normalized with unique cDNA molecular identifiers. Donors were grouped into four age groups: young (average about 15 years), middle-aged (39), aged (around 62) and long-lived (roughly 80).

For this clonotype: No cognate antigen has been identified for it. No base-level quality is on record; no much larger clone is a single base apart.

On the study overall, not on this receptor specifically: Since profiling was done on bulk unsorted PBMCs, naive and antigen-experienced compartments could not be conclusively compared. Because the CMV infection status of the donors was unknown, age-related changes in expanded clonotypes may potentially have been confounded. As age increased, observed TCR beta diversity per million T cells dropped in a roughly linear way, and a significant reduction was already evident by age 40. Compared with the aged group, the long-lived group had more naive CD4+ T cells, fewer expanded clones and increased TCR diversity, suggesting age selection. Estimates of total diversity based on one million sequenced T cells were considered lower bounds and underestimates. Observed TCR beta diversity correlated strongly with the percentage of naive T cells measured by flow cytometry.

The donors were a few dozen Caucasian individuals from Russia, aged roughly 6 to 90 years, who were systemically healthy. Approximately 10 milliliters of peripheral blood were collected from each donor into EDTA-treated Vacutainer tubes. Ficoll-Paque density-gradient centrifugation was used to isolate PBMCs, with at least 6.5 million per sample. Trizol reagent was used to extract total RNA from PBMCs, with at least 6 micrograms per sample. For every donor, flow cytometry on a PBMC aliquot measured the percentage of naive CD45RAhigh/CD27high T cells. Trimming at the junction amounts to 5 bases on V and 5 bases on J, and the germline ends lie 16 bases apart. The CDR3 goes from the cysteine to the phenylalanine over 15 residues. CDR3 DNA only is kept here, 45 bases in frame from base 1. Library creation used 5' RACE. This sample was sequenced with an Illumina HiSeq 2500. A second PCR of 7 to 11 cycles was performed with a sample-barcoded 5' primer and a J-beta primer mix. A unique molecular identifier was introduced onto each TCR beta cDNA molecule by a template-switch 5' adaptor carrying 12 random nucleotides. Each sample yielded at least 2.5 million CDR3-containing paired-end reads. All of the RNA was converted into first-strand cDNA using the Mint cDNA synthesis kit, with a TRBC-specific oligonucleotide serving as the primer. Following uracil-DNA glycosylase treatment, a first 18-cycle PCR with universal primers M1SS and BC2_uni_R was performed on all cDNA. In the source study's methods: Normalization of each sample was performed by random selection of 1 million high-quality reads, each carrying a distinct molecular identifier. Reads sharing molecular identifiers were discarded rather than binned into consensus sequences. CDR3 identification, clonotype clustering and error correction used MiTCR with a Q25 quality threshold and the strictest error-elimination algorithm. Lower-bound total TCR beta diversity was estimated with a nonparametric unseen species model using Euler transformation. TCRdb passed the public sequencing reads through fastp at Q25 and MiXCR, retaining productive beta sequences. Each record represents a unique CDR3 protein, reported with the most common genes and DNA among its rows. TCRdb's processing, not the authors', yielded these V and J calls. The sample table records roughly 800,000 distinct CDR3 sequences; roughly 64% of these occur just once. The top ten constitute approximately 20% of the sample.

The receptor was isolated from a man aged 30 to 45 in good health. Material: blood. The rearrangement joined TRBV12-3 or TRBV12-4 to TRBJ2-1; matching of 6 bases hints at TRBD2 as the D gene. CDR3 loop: CASSQRLDLNNEQFF. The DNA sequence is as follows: TGTGCCAGCAGTCAACGACTAGACCTTAACAATGAGCAGTTCTTC.